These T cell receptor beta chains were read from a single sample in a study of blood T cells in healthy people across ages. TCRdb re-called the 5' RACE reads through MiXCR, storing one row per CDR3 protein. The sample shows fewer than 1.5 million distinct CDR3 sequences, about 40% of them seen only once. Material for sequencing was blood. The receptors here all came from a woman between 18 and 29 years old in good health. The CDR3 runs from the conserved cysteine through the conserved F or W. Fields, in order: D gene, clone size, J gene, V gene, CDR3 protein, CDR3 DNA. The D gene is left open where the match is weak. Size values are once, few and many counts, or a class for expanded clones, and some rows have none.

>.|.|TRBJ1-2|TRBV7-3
CASSGGDGGYTF
TGTGCCAGCTCTGGAGGGGACGGTGGCTACACCTTC
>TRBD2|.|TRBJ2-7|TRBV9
CASSVVTSGRAIYYNEQYF
TGTGCCAGCAGCGTAGTAACTAGCGGGAGGGCCATTTATTACAATGAGCAGTACTTC
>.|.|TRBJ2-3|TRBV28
CASSWTRPNTDTQYF
TGTGCCAGCAGCTGGACTCGACCTAACACAGATACGCAGTATTTT
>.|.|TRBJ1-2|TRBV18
CASSPMYRGGYTF
TGTGCCAGCTCACCAATGTACCGGGGTGGCTACACCTTC
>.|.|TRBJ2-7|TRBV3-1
CASSQVGLNNEQYF
TGTGCCAGCAGCCAAGTGGGGTTGAACAATGAGCAGTACTTC
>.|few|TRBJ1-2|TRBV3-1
CARPRYGYTF
TGTGCCAGACCACGTTATGGCTACACCTTC
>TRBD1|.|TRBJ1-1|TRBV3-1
CASVRQGASVAEAFF
TGTGCCAGCGTGAGACAGGGGGCATCCGTCGCTGAAGCTTTCTTT
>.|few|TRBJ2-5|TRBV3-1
CASSPRVAPQETQYF
TGTGCCAGCAGCCCAAGGGTAGCGCCCCAAGAGACCCAGTACTTC
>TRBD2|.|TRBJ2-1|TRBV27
CASSPILGTSVENEQFF
TGTGCCAGCAGTCCTATCCTCGGCACTAGCGTAGAGAATGAGCAGTTCTTC
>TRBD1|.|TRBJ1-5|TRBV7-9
CASSLAPGQGKNQPQHF
TGTGCCAGCAGCTTAGCCCCGGGACAGGGGAAAAATCAGCCCCAGCATTTT
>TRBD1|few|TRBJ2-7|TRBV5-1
CASSLEPGQGAPHEQYF
TGCGCCAGCAGCTTGGAACCGGGACAGGGGGCTCCCCACGAGCAGTACTTC
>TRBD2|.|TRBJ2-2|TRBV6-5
CASSLGLAAGTGELFF
TGTGCCAGCAGTTTGGGACTAGCGGCCGGCACCGGGGAGCTGTTTTTT
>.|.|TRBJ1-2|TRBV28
CASGEGPYGYTF
TGTGCCAGCGGGGAGGGGCCCTATGGCTACACCTTC
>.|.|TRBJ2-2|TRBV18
CASSPTENTGELFF
TGTGCCAGCTCACCGACAGAGAACACCGGGGAGCTGTTTTTT
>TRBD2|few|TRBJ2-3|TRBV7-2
CASSVQTSGIPDTQYF
TGTGCCAGCAGCGTACAGACTAGCGGGATCCCAGATACGCAGTATTTT
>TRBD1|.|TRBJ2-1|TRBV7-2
CASSPDRAGGGNEQFF
TGTGCCAGCAGCCCGGACCGGGCAGGGGGTGGCAATGAGCAGTTCTTC
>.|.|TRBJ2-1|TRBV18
CASSKRRADEQFF
TGTGCCAGCTCAAAACGACGAGCCGATGAGCAGTTCTTC
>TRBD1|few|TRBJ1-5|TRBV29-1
CSVTGQGDSNQPQHF
TGCAGCGTTACCGGACAGGGGGATAGCAATCAGCCCCAGCATTTT
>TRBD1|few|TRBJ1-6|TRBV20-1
CSAPRQGNSPLHF
TGCAGTGCTCCAAGACAGGGTAATTCACCCCTCCACTTT
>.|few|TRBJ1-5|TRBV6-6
CASSYDYSNQPQHF
TGTGCCAGCAGTTACGACTATAGCAATCAGCCCCAGCATTTT
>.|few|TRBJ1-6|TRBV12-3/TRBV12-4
CASSYMAGHNSPLHF
TGTGCCAGCAGTTATATGGCAGGGCACAATTCACCCCTCCACTTT
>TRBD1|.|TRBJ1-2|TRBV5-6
CASSSGTGDAYGYTF
TGTGCCAGCAGCTCCGGGACAGGGGATGCCTATGGCTACACCTTC
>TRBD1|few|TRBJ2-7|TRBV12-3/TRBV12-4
CASRTGQGNYEQYF
TGTGCCAGCAGGACGGGACAGGGAAACTACGAGCAGTACTTC
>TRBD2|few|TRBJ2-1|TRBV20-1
CSARDEGLAGDPYNEQFF
TGCAGTGCTAGAGACGAAGGACTAGCGGGAGACCCCTACAATGAGCAGTTCTTC
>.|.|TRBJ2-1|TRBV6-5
CASSYSQGLNEQFF
TGTGCCAGCAGTTACTCGCAGGGGCTCAATGAGCAGTTCTTC
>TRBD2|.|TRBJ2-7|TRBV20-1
CVGGNDYEQYF
TGCGTGGGGGGGAATGATTACGAGCAGTACTTC
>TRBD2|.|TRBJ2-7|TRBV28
CASSGQLSGDDNERYF
TGTGCCAGCAGTGGTCAACTTAGCGGGGACGACAATGAGCGGTACTTC
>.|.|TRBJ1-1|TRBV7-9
CASSLSPGRAEAFF
TGTGCCAGCAGCTTAAGTCCGGGAAGGGCTGAAGCTTTCTTT
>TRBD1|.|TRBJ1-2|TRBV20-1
CSASLETGAGYTF
TGCAGTGCTAGTCTTGAAACAGGGGCTGGCTACACCTTC
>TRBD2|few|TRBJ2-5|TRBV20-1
CSALRLAGGPRFQETQYF
TGCAGTGCTCTTAGACTAGCGGGGGGGCCACGGTTTCAAGAGACCCAGTACTTC
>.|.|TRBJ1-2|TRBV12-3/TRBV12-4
CASSTTGPQGGYTF
TGTGCCAGCAGTACCACGGGGCCCCAAGGGGGCTACACCTTC
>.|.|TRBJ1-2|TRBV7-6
CASSLDVGSYGYTF
TGTGCCAGCAGCTTGGACGTCGGAAGCTATGGCTACACCTTC
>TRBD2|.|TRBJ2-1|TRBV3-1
CASSPITSGSPYEQFF
TGTGCCAGCAGCCCGATTACTAGCGGGAGTCCGTATGAGCAGTTCTTC
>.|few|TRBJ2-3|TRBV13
CATRGRGTDTQYF
TGTGCCACCCGCGGCCGTGGCACAGATACGCAGTATTTT
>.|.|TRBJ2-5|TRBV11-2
CASSQRGGGQETQYF
TGTGCCAGCAGCCAGCGTGGGGGCGGTCAAGAGACCCAGTACTTC
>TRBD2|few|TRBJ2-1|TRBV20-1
CSARDEAGLARYEQFF
TGCAGTGCTAGAGATGAGGCGGGACTAGCACGCTATGAGCAGTTCTTC
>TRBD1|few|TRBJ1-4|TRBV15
CATRDRGWNNEKLFF
TGTGCCACCCGGGACAGGGGGTGGAATAATGAAAAACTGTTTTTT
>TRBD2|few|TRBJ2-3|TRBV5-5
CASRTTSGSADTQYF
TGTGCCAGCAGGACGACTAGCGGGAGTGCAGATACGCAGTATTTT
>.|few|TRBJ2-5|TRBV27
CASSLGEKQYF
TGTGCCAGCAGTTTAGGGGAGAAACAGTACTTC
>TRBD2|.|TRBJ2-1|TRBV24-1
CATSRRTGGRYNEQFF
TGTGCCACCTCCCGGCGGACGGGGGGACGCTACAATGAGCAGTTCTTC
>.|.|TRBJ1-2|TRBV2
CASGATYYGYTF
TGTGCCAGCGGGGCGACTTACTATGGCTACACCTTC
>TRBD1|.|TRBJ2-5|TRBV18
CASSPRTGSETQYF
TGTGCCAGCTCACCAAGGACAGGGTCAGAGACCCAGTACTTC
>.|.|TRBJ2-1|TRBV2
CASSEAGRVETQFF
TGTGCCAGCAGTGAAGCCGGCAGGGTAGAGACCCAGTTCTTC
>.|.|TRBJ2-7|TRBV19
CASSDRTLEAEQYF
TGTGCCAGTAGCGACAGGACGCTCGAAGCCGAGCAGTACTTC